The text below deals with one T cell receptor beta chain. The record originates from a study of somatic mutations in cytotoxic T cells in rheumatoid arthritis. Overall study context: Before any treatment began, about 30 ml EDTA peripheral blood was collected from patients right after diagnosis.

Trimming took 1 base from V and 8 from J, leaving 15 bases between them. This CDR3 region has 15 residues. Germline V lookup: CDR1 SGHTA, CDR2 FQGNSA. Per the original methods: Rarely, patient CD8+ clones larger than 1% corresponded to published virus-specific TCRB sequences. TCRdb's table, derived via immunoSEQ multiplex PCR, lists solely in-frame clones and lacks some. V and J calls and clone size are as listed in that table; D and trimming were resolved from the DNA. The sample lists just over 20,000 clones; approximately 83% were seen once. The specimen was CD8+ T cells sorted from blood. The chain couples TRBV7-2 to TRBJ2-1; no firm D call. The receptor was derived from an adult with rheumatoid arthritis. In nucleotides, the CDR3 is TGTGCCAGCAGCTTAGAAAGAGGTCCTCTTGATGAGCAGTTCTTC. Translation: CASSLERGPLDEQFF.